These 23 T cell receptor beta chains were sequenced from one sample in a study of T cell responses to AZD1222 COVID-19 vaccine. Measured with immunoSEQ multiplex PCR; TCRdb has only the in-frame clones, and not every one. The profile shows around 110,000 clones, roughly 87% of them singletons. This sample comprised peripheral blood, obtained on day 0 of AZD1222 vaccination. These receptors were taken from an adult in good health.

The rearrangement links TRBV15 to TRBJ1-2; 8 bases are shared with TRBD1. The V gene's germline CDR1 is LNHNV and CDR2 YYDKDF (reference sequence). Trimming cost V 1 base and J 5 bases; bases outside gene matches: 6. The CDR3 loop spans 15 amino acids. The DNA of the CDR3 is TGTGCCACCAGCAGAGTGGCAGGGGGCCGGTATGGCTACACCTTC. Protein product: CATSRVAGGRYGYTF.

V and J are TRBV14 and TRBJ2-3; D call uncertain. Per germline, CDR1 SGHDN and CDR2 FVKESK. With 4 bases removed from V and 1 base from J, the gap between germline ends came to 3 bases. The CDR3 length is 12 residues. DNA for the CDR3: TGTGCCAGCAGCCTCGGCACAGATACGCAGTATTTT. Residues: CASSLGTDTQYF.

CDR3 sequence reads: CASSLASNYGYTF. The CDR3 DNA follows: TGCGCCAGCAGCTTGGCCAGCAACTATGGCTACACCTTC. This chain joins TRBV5-1 and TRBJ1-2; no reliable D call. From germline, CDR1 is SGHRS and CDR2 YFSETQ. CDR3 length equals 13 residues. Trimming took 0 bases from V and 2 from J, leaving 5 bases between them. The whole variable domain, remainder taken from reference TRBV5-1 and TRBJ1-2, is KAGVTQTPRYLIKTRGQQVTLSCSPISGHRSVSWYQQTPGQGLQFLFEYFSETQRNKGNFPGRFSGRQFSNSRSEMNVSTLELGDSALYLCASSLASNYGYTFGSGTRLTVV.

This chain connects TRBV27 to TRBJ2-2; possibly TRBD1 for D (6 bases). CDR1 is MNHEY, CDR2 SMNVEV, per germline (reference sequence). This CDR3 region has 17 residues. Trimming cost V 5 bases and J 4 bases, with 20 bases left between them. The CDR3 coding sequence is TGTGCCAGCAGTCATCGCCCCTTGGACAGTCCCACCGGGGAGCTGTTTTTT. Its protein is CASSHRPLDSPTGELFF.

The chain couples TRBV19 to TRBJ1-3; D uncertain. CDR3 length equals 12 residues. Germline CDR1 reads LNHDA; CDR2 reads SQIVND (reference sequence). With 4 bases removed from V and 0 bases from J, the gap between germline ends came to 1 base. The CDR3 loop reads CASSTSGNTIYF. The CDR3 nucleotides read TGTGCCAGTAGTACCTCTGGAAACACCATATATTTT.

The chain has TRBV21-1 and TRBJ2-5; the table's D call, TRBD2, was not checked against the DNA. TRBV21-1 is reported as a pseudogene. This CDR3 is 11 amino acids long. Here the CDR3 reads CASVRSETQYF. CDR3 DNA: TGTGCCAGCGTTAGATCAGAGACCCAGTACTTC.

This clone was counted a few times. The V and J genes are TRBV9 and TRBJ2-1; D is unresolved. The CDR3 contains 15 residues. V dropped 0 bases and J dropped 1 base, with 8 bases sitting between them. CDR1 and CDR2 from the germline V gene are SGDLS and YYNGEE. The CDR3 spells CASSVGGESYNEQFF. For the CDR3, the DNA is TGTGCCAGCAGCGTAGGTGGAGAATCCTACAATGAGCAGTTCTTC.

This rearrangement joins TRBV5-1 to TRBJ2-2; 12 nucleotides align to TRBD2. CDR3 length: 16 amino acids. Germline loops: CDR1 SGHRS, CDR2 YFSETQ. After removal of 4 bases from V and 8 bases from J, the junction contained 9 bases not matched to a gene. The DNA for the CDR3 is TGCGCCAGCAGCATGACTAGCGGGGGCCCCTCGGGGGAGCTGTTTTTT. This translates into CASSMTSGGPSGELFF.

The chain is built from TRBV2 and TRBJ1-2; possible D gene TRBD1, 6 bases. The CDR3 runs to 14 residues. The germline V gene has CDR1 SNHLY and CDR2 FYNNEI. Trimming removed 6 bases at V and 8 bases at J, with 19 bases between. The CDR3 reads CASRGDKPAVGYTF. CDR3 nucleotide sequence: TGTGCCAGCAGGGGGGACAAACCAGCAGTGGGCTACACCTTC.

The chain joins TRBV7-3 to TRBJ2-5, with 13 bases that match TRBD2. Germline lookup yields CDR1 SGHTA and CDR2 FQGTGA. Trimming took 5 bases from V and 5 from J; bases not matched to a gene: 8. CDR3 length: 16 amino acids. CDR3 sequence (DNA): TGTGCCAGCAGCACTGGACTAGCGGGAGCGCGGGAGACCCAGTACTTC. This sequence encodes CASSTGLAGARETQYF.

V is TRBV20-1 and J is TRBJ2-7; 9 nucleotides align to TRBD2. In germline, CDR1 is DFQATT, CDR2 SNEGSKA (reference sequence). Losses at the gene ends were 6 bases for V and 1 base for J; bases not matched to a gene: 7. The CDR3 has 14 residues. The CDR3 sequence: CSASGLAGSYEQYF. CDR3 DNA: TGCAGTGCCAGTGGGCTAGCGGGGTCCTACGAGCAGTACTTC.

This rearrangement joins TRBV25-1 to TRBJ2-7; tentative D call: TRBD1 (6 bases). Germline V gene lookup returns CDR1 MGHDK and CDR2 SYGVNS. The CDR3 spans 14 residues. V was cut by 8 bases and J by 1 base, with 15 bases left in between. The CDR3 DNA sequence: TGTGCCAGCTCCAGGCAGGACAGTTCCTACGAGCAGTACTTC. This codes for CASSRQDSSYEQYF.

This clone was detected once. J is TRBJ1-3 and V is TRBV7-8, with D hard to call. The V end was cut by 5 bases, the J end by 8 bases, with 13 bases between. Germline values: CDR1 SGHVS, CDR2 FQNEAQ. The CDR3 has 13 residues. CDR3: CASSPDKGHTIYF. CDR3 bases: TGTGCCAGCAGCCCCGACAAGGGCCACACCATATATTTT. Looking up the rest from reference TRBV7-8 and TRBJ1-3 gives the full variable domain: GAGVSQSPRYKVAKRGQDVALRCDPISGHVSLFWYQQALGQGPEFLTYFQNEAQLDKSGLPSDRFFAERPEGSVSTLKIQRTQQEDSAVYLCASSPDKGHTIYFGEGSWLTVV.

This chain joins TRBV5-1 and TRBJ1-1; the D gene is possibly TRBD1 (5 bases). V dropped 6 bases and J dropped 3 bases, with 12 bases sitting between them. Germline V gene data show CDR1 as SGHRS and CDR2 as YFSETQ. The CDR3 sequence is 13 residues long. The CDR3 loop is CASTPMGDTEAFF. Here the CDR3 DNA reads TGCGCCAGCACCCCCATGGGGGACACTGAAGCTTTCTTT. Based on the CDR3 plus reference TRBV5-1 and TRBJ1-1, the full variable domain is KAGVTQTPRYLIKTRGQQVTLSCSPISGHRSVSWYQQTPGQGLQFLFEYFSETQRNKGNFPGRFSGRQFSNSRSEMNVSTLELGDSALYLCASTPMGDTEAFFGQGTRLTVV.

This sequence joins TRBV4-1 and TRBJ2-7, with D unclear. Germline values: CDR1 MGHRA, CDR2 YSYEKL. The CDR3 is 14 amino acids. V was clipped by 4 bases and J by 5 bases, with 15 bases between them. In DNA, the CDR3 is TGCGCCAGCAGCCTACAGAGCCCTTTCGACGAGCAGTACTTC. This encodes CASSLQSPFDEQYF.

CDR3 residues: CASSLGASGEWADTQYF. DNA of the CDR3: TGTGCCAGCAGCTTAGGCGCTAGCGGGGAGTGGGCAGATACGCAGTATTTT. The chain employs TRBV7-9 and TRBJ2-3, with 9 bases fitting TRBD2. The CDR3 is made up of 17 amino acids. V gave up 1 base and J gave up 4 bases; unmatched junction bases: 9. CDR1 and CDR2 (germline): SEHNR, FQNEAQ (reference sequence).

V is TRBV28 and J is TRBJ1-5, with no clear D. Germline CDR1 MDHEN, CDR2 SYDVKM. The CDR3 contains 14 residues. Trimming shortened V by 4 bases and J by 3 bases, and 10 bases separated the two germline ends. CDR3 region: CASSYMASNQPQHF. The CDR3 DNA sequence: TGTGCCAGCAGTTACATGGCATCCAATCAGCCCCAGCATTTT.

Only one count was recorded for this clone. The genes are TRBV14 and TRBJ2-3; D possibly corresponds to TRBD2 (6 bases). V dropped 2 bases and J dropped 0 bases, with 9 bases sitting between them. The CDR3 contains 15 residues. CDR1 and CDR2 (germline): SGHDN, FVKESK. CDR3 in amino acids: CASSQLGGSTDTQYF. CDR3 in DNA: TGTGCCAGCAGCCAACTGGGGGGTAGCACAGATACGCAGTATTTT.

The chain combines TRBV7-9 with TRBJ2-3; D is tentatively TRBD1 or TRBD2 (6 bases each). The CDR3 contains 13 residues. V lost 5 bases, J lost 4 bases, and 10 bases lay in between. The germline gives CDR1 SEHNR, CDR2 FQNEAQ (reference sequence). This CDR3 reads CASSPRGPDTQYF. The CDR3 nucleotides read TGTGCCAGCAGCCCTCGGGGGCCAGATACGCAGTATTTT.

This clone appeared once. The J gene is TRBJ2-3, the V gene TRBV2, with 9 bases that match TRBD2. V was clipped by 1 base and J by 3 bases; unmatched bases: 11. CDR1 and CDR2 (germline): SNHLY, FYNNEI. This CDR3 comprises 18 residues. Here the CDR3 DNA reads TGTGCCAGCAGTGAAGGCGGCCTGGTAGCGGGAGTAACAGATACGCAGTATTTT. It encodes CASSEGGLVAGVTDTQYF.

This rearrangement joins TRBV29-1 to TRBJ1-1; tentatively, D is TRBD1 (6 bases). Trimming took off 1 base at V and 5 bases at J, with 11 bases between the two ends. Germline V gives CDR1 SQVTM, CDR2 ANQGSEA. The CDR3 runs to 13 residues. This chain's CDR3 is CSVEGGAGTEAFF. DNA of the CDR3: TGCAGCGTTGAAGGGGGGGCAGGTACTGAAGCTTTCTTT.

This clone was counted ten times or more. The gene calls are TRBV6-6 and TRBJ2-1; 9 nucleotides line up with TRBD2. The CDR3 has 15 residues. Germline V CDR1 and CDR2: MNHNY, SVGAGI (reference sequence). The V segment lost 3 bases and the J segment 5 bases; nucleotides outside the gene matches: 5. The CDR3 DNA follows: TGTGCCAGCAGTTATTGGGCTAGCGGGAACAATGAGCAGTTCTTC. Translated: CASSYWASGNNEQFF.

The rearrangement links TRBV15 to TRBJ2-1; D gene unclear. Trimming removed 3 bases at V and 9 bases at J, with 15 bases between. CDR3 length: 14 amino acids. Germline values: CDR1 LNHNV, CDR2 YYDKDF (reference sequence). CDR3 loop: CATSRPKGTGEQFF. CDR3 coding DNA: TGTGCCACCAGCAGGCCAAAGGGCACCGGTGAGCAGTTCTTC.